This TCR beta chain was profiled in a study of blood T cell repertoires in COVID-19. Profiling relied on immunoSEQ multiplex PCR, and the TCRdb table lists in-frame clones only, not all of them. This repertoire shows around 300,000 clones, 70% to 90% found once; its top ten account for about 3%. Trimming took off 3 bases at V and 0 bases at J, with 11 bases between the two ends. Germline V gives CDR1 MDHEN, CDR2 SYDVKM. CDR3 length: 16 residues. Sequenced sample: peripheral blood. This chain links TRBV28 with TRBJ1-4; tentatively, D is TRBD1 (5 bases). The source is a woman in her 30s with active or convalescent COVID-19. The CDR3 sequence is CASSLFAGTTNEKLFF. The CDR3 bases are TGTGCCAGCAGTTTGTTTGCAGGGACAACTAATGAAAAACTGTTTTTT.